The 6 T cell receptor beta chains given below trace back to one sample, sequenced in a study of regulatory T cells in long-lasting Graves disease. Sequencing libraries for TCR beta were prepared with iRepertoire HTBI primers and Arm-PCR of CDR3 regions. TCRdb analysed the multiplex PCR reads with MiXCR anew, one entry per CDR3 protein. The sample carries a few hundred thousand distinct CDR3 sequences, around 19% recorded once. Stated time point: newly diagnosed GD, antithyroid drugs for less than 3 months. Following extraction of RNA from PBMCs, that RNA was used to make the TCR library. The same data also contributed to another study, on T cells in Graves' hyperthyroidism and ophthalmopathy.

Specimen: peripheral blood mononuclear cells (PBMCs), collected at new diagnosis, from a patient treated with antithyroid drugs. The receptor source for this set is a woman aged 25 to 45 with Graves disease.

This clonotype came up many times. V usage is TRBV29-1 and J usage is TRBJ2-5; tentative D call: TRBD2 (7 bases). The ends were cut back, 1 base at V and 6 bases at J, with 18 bases in the middle. Germline assignment: CDR1 SQVTM and CDR2 ANQGSEA. CDR3 size: 15 residues. CDR3 in amino acids: CSVEGGGVRDQTQYF. The DNA of the CDR3 is TGCAGCGTTGAAGGAGGGGGGGTGCGGGATCAGACCCAGTACTTC.

This clonotype was found many times. CDR3 protein: CASSLFGTGTNEKLFF. CDR3 nucleotides: TGTGCCAGCAGTTTATTCGGGACCGGCACTAATGAAAAACTGTTTTTT. V usage is TRBV27 and J usage is TRBJ1-4; tentatively, D is TRBD1 (5 bases). The CDR3 is made up of 16 amino acids. Trimming left V 1 base short and J 2 bases short, with 11 bases between. Germline assignment: CDR1 MNHEY and CDR2 SMNVEV (reference sequence).

Ten or more counts support this clonotype. The rearrangement joins TRBV6-5 to TRBJ1-2, with 9 bases aligning to TRBD1. The CDR3 is 14 residues long. Per germline, CDR1 MNHEY and CDR2 SVGAGI. V lost 0 bases and J lost 6; bases outside the gene matches: 2. CDR3 nucleotide sequence: TGTGCCAGCAGTTACTCCCGGGACAGGGATGGCTACACCTTC. Amino acids: CASSYSRDRDGYTF.

This clonotype was recorded at least ten times. The V and J genes are TRBV5-6 and TRBJ1-4, with D possibly being TRBD1 (5 bases). Germline CDR1 and CDR2: SGHDT and YYEEEE. V was cut by 4 bases and J by 8 bases, with 18 bases left in between. The CDR3 is 15 residues long. DNA of the CDR3: TGTGCCAGCAGCGACAGTACGCCAATGGGGGAAAAACTGTTTTTT. This encodes CASSDSTPMGEKLFF.

This clonotype was picked up many times. This sequence joins TRBV18 and TRBJ1-1; D possibly corresponds to TRBD1 (5 bases). Germline CDR1 KGHSH, CDR2 LQKENI. V dropped 2 bases and J dropped 4 bases, with 11 bases sitting between them. This CDR3 region has 14 residues. CDR3 protein: CASSPVVRGTEAFF. The CDR3 region has the DNA TGTGCCAGCTCACCAGTGGTGAGGGGCACTGAAGCTTTCTTT.

This clonotype was observed at least ten times. The chain uses TRBV3-1 and TRBJ1-3; the match to TRBD1 covers 8 bases. The CDR3 extends over 18 amino acids. Trimming took 5 bases from V and 0 from J; bases not matched to a gene: 12. The germline gives CDR1 LGHDT, CDR2 YNNKEL (reference sequence). CDR3 loop: CASSYPGGQDRSGNTIYF. The CDR3 bases are TGTGCCAGCAGCTACCCCGGGGGACAGGACCGCTCTGGAAACACCATATATTTT.